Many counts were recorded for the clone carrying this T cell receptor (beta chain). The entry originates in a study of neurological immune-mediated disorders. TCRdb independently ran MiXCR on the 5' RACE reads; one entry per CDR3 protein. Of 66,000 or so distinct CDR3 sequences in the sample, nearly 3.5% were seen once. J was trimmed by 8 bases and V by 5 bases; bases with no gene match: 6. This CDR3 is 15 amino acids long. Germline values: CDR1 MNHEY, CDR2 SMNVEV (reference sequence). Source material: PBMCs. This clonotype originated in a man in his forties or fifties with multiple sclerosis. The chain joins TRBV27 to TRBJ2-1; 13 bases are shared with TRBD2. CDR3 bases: TGTGCCAGCAGTCCGCAACTAGCGGGAGGGTATGAGCAGTTCTTC. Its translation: CASSPQLAGGYEQFF.